This TCR beta chain was captured by sequencing in a study of CD4 T cells in relation to SARS-CoV-2 and coronaviruses. Study in general: TCR beta CDR3s were sequenced after approximately ten-day antigen culture of PBMCs.

Sequenced by immunoSEQ multiplex PCR; TCRdb stores in-frame clones only, minus some. Among tens of thousands of clones listed, around three quarters were seen once. The study's findings and limits: Each donor contributed either pre-pandemic or post-infection samples, not both. About 64% of donors had memory CD4+ clonotypes crossrecognizing SARS-CoV-2 and common cold coronavirus spike.

V lost 5 bases and J 8 bases, leaving 15 bases between the germline ends. The CDR3 is 13 residues long. As regards this clone: Its antigen is undetermined.

Unexposed donor CD4+ T cells date from about 2011-2018, before the COVID-19 pandemic. After approximately ten days of culture, CD4+ T cells were isolated. The chain carries TRBV12-3 or TRBV12-4 and TRBJ1-2; D is unresolved. The source of this sequence is a human donor in good health. Sequenced: CD4+ T cells from PBMCs, cultured in vitro. CDR3 amino acids: CASSQDWRTGYTF. The DNA for the CDR3 is TGTGCCAGCAGTCAGGACTGGAGGACGGGCTACACCTTC.